The entry that follows covers one T cell receptor (beta chain) sequence. This clonotype was detected ten times or more. This clone's antigen is unknown. Within one base of it there is no much larger clone, and no base qualities were kept. Libraries of naive CD8 T cells were generated from roughly 21,000 to 960,000 sorted cells, with 10%, 30% or 50% of the purified RNA used. Naive CD8 T cells were FACS-sorted as CD8+CD4-CCR7+CD45RA+ on a BD FACSAria II into RLT Plus buffer. Ten to eleven TCR copies' worth of Jurkat RNA were spiked into roughly 17,000-1,100,000 naive CD8 T cell samples to test detection sensitivity. CD8 T cells were enriched using RosetteSep CD8+ T Cell Enrichment Cocktail and Ficoll-Paque, and the enriched cells then underwent ACK red cell lysis. The sample is drawn from a study of molecular identifiers for immune sequencing clone quantification (dated by TCRdb to between 2017 and 2018). Study-level background: For a replicate experiment, the RNA from either 20,000 or 100,000 naive CD8 T cells was divided into five aliquots, and four of those aliquots went on to sequencing. This methods study benchmarked molecular-identifier clustering-based TCR repertoire sequencing (MIDCIRS) and TCR RNA copy counting, using CD8 T cells to do so.

General conclusions and limits of the study: Identical TCR molecules sharing a barcode could cause highly expanded clone sizes to be underestimated. In CMV-specific effector cells, clones with more than 20 RNA copies accounted for over 98% of molecules, whereas in naive cells such clones accounted for under 1%. Spiked-in Jurkat TCR RNA equivalent to a single cell was reported to be detectable even among one million naive CD8 T cells. Roughly 2.8 recovered TCR RNA copies per cell were obtained by modeling, versus about 10 by digital PCR, implying a capture efficiency of roughly 32%. Without barcode sub-clustering, chimeric consensus sequences inflated TCR diversity; chimeras reached as high as 47%. Naive libraries contained spiked-in Jurkat TCR RNA (approximately nine copies' worth), which is not part of the donor repertoire.

To prepare the library, PCR was applied. Sequenced on an Illumina HiSeq 4000. Preparation of bulk TCR libraries followed a previously described approach, with the TCR primers listed in Table S5. The Qiagen AllPrep DNA/RNA kit was used to purify total RNA. Reads from multiple sequencing runs of the same library were pooled before analysis. As for how the authors treated the data: Reads were retained only if an exact TCR constant sequence was present, and the retained reads were trimmed to 150 nt and grouped according to their 12-nt molecular barcodes. Reads within each barcode group were sub-clustered using a 15% Levenshtein threshold, and quality-weighted consensus sequences were constructed for each RNA molecule. Non-functional sequences were discarded, and so were lower-count sequences lying one edit away from another sequence. On the basis of fitting two negative binomial distributions, barcode sub-clusters with fewer than 20% of the maximum read count were discarded. In TCRdb, the public reads were trimmed at Q25 with fastp and aligned with MiXCR, with productive beta chains retained. Rows with a matching CDR3 protein are joined into one entry that keeps the most common DNA and genes. The V and J calls, along with clone size, are taken from TCRdb and not from the paper's own processing. This sample lists about 640,000 distinct CDR3 sequences; 20% were detected once. The ten largest clones capture roughly 0.9% of the sample.

The CDR3 holds 11 amino acids from the cysteine to the phenylalanine. Here the CDR3 DNA is all that survives: 33 bases in frame from base 1. The germline V gene supplies CDR1 MNHEY and CDR2 SVGEGT. Trimming at the junction amounts to 8 bases on V and 5 bases on J, and the germline ends lie 10 bases apart. The specimen was naive CD8+ T cells from blood, with Jurkat cell RNA spiked in. The cell subset or site label corresponds to: FACS-sorted CD8+CD4-CCR7+CD45RA+ naive T cells. This receptor was obtained from a human donor in good health. Some libraries in this study had Jurkat cell RNA spiked in. The V and J segments used are TRBV6-2 or TRBV6-3 and TRBJ2-7; too little of a D gene remains to name it. The DNA sequence follows: TGTGCCAGCGGCCGGTCTGACGAGCAGTACTTC. It is translated as CASGRSDEQYF.